These 27 T cell receptor beta chains came from one sample sequenced in a study of blood T cell repertoires in COVID-19. Sequencing used immunoSEQ multiplex PCR; TCRdb keeps in-frame clones, though not all of them. The repertoire holds 150,000 or so clones, with approximately 92% as singletons. What was sequenced was peripheral blood. The receptor source for this set is a man aged 18 to 29 with COVID-19, enrolled during active disease.

This chain joins TRBV30 and TRBJ2-5; unclear D gene. Trimming took off 0 bases at V and 5 bases at J, with 4 bases between the two ends. CDR1 is GTSNPN, CDR2 SVGIG, per germline (reference sequence). The CDR3 totals 11 residues. The CDR3 DNA is TGTGCCTGGAGTGTACGGGAGACCCAGTACTTC. It codes for CAWSVRETQYF. The full variable domain, in which reference TRBV30 and TRBJ2-5 provide the parts outside the CDR3, is SQTIHQWPATLVQPVGSPLSLECTVEGTSNPNLYWYRQAAGRGLQLLFYSVGIGQISSEVPQNLSASRPQDRQFILSSKKLLLSDSGFYLCAWSVRETQYFGPGTRLLVL.

In DNA, the CDR3 is TGTGCCAGTAGTATAGCACCCCCGGGACTAGCGGGACCCTACGAGCAGTACTTC. It is translated as CASSIAPPGLAGPYEQYF. The chain joins TRBV19 to TRBJ2-7; 13 nucleotides agree with TRBD2. The CDR3 is 18 residues long. Losses at the gene ends were 1 base for V and 2 bases for J; bases not matched to a gene: 8. Per germline, CDR1 LNHDA and CDR2 SQIVND (reference sequence).

This rearrangement joins TRBV14 to TRBJ2-2, with 7 bases lining up with TRBD1. The CDR3 has 16 amino acids. The germline V gene encodes CDR1 SGHDN and CDR2 FVKESK. Unmatched junction bases numbered 6, after V lost 3 bases and J lost 2 bases. The CDR3 sequence is CASSHKGTANTGELFF. The DNA of the CDR3 is TGTGCCAGCAGCCACAAAGGGACAGCAAACACCGGGGAGCTGTTTTTT.

This clone has just a few counts. The rearrangement uses TRBV5-4 and TRBJ2-6; the D gene is possibly TRBD2 (5 bases). V gave up 1 base and J gave up 2 bases, with 10 bases separating them. The CDR3 has 16 amino acids. Germline-derived CDR1 and CDR2 are SGHNT and YYREEE (reference sequence). The chain's CDR3 is CASSLYGVPGANVLTF. CDR3 in DNA: TGTGCCAGCAGCTTGTACGGGGTCCCTGGGGCCAACGTCCTGACTTTC.

The chain has TRBV9 and TRBJ2-2; 9 nucleotides align to TRBD2. Germline V gene sequence: CDR1 SGDLS, CDR2 YYNGEE. The trim removed 2 bases at V and 6 bases at J, leaving 5 bases unmatched. The CDR3 has 15 residues. For the CDR3, the DNA is TGTGCCAGCAGCGTTACTAGCGGGCTAGCCGGGGAGCTGTTTTTT. Translating it yields CASSVTSGLAGELFF.

As regards this clone: The junction shows a germline mismatch at one end, possibly a read error. The chain links TRBV29-1 to TRBJ1-2; tentatively, D is TRBD1 (5 bases). Looked up from germline, CDR1 is SQVTM and CDR2 is ANQGSEA. This CDR3 has 17 amino acids. The CDR3: CSVQDPYSGRLGYGYTF. The CDR3 DNA is TGCAGCGTTCAAGACCCCTACTCAGGGAGGCTGGGCTATGGCTACACCTTC.

The chain uses TRBV11-3 and TRBJ2-2, with 7 bases matching TRBD1. Germline CDR1 reads SGHNT; CDR2 reads YENEEA. The CDR3 is 13 residues long. V was pared by 2 bases and J by 6 bases, with 0 bases of the junction left unmatched. The CDR3 bases are TGTGCCAGCAGCTTACAGGGGGCCGGGGAGCTGTTTTTT. Its translation is CASSLQGAGELFF.

The J gene is TRBJ2-4, the V gene TRBV5-6; 8 positions agree with TRBD1. CDR1 and CDR2 (germline): SGHDT, YYEEEE. The CDR3 has 15 residues. V trimming: 4 bases; J trimming: 7 bases; junction bases outside the gene matches: 10. DNA of the CDR3: TGTGCCAGCAGCGGAATGTTGGACAGGGCTAACATTCAGTACTTC. Amino acids: CASSGMLDRANIQYF.

This CDR3 reads CASSYSLAGYQETQYF. CDR3 nucleotides: TGTGCCAGCAGTTACTCGTTAGCGGGTTACCAAGAGACCCAGTACTTC. V and J are TRBV6-5 and TRBJ2-5, with 7 bases fitting TRBD2. There are 16 residues in the CDR3. The V gene's germline CDR1 is MNHEY and CDR2 SVGAGI. V lost 0 bases, J lost 0 bases, and 4 bases stayed unmatched.

This clone was counted once. The chain carries TRBV9 and TRBJ2-7; 9 bases match TRBD1. The CDR3 covers 15 residues. Germline V lookup: CDR1 SGDLS, CDR2 YYNGEE. J gave up 1 base and V 0 bases, and 2 bases lay outside the gene matches. CDR3 DNA: TGTGCCAGCAGCGTAGGGGGACAGGGATCCTACGAGCAGTACTTC. Protein: CASSVGGQGSYEQYF.

This chain uses TRBV5-6 with TRBJ1-2, with 7 nucleotides matching TRBD1. The J segment lost 5 bases and the V segment lost 4 bases, leaving 5 bases of the junction unmatched. The CDR3 is 13 amino acids. The germline V gene has CDR1 SGHDT and CDR2 YYEEEE. This CDR3 reads CASSAGTAYGYTF. For the CDR3, the DNA is TGTGCCAGCAGCGCCGGGACAGCTTATGGCTACACCTTC.

The chain couples TRBV11-2 to TRBJ2-1; 8 bases agree with TRBD2. The CDR3 sequence is 14 residues long. Germline CDR1 SGHAT, CDR2 FQNNGV. The ends lost 5 bases at V and 9 bases at J; junction bases unmatched: 9. The CDR3 nucleotides read TGTGCCAGCAGCGTAAGCGGGAGTAGAACTGAGCAGTTCTTC. Translation gives CASSVSGSRTEQFF.

The chain recombines TRBV10-3 with TRBJ2-2; the match to TRBD2 covers 13 bases. Germline V gene lookup returns CDR1 ENHRY and CDR2 SYGVKD. The V gene end was trimmed by 9 bases and the J gene end by 4 bases; junction bases not matched to a gene: 5. The CDR3 is 15 amino acids. The chain's CDR3 is CAIAGTSGITGELFF. The DNA of the CDR3 is TGTGCCATAGCCGGGACTAGCGGGATCACCGGGGAGCTGTTTTTT.

The rearrangement uses TRBV7-2 and TRBJ2-1; TRBD2 agrees at 14 bases. The length of the CDR3 is 17 residues. The ends lost 4 bases at V and 0 bases at J; junction bases unmatched: 2. The germline V gene has CDR1 SGHTA and CDR2 FQGNSA. CDR3 DNA: TGTGCCAGCAGCTCCGGGACTAGCGGGAGCTCCTACAATGAGCAGTTCTTC. It yields the protein CASSSGTSGSSYNEQFF.

The V and J genes are TRBV6-5 and TRBJ2-7; the D gene is possibly TRBD2 (5 bases). The CDR3 totals 14 residues. Between the trimmed V and J ends, which lost 8 bases and 0 bases, there was a span of 14 bases. Germline-derived CDR1 and CDR2 are MNHEY and SVGAGI. Written as DNA, the CDR3 is TGTGCCAGCCGGACCGGGGAGAACTCCTACGAGCAGTACTTC. Amino acids: CASRTGENSYEQYF.

This clone came up once. The rearrangement joins TRBV4-3 to TRBJ2-1; TRBD1 is a possible D gene (6 bases). V was trimmed by 2 bases and J by 6 bases, leaving 17 bases between them. This CDR3 spans 16 amino acids. Germline V gene lookup returns CDR1 LGHNA and CDR2 YSLEER. CDR3 in DNA: TGCGCCAGCAGCCAATTTCCCCGGGACATTGGCAATGAGCAGTTCTTC. This encodes CASSQFPRDIGNEQFF.

This rearrangement joins TRBV24-1 to TRBJ2-1, with 10 positions matching TRBD2. From germline, CDR1 is KGHDR and CDR2 SFDVKD. V was pared by 6 bases and J by 8 bases, with 9 bases of the junction left unmatched. The CDR3 covers 15 residues. Here the CDR3 reads CATSPSGRKGDEQFF. As DNA, the CDR3 is TGTGCCACCAGTCCTAGCGGGAGAAAAGGGGATGAGCAGTTCTTC.

This chain joins TRBV7-2 and TRBJ1-1, with 7 nucleotides matching TRBD1. Trimming took 5 bases from V and 2 from J; bases not matched to a gene: 8. The germline gives CDR1 SGHTA, CDR2 FQGNSA. The CDR3 loop spans 15 amino acids. The chain's CDR3 is CASSPRDSSNTEAFF. The CDR3 DNA reads as TGTGCCAGCAGCCCCAGGGACAGCTCTAACACTGAAGCTTTCTTT.

The chain links TRBV7-2 to TRBJ2-2, with 9 nucleotides matching TRBD1. The V and J ends lost 0 bases and 8 bases, in that order; junction bases with no gene match: 7. Germline-derived CDR1 and CDR2 are SGHTA and FQGNSA. The CDR3 covers 16 residues. DNA of the CDR3: TGTGCCAGCAGCTTAGCCGGGACAGGGATTCCTGGGGAGCTGTTTTTT. It yields the protein CASSLAGTGIPGELFF.

The gene calls are TRBV6-1 and TRBJ1-2; 8 nucleotides align to TRBD1. This CDR3 spans 15 amino acids. Germline V lookup: CDR1 MNHNS, CDR2 SASEGT. The junction had 11 bases not matched to a gene; V was cut back by 3 bases and J by 8 bases. The CDR3 coding sequence is TGTGCCAGCAGTGACGGACAGGGCCTTATCAACGGCTACACCTTC. Translated: CASSDGQGLINGYTF.

J is TRBJ2-7 and V is TRBV6-5; 10 bases are shared with TRBD2. With 6 bases clipped from V and 5 bases from J, the junction kept 10 bases outside the gene matches. Germline CDR1 reads MNHEY; CDR2 reads SVGAGI. The CDR3 is made up of 15 amino acids. DNA of the CDR3: TGTGCCAGCAGCCCCCCCCTAGCGGGAGCGAACGAGCAGTACTTC. It encodes CASSPPLAGANEQYF.

The rearrangement links TRBV10-3 to TRBJ2-2; the D gene is possibly TRBD1 (5 bases). Germline V gives CDR1 ENHRY, CDR2 SYGVKD. Trimming removed 5 bases at V and 0 bases at J, with 10 bases between. This CDR3 comprises 15 residues. The CDR3 DNA is TGTGCCATCAGTCCGACAGACCCGAACACCGGGGAGCTGTTTTTT. This gives the protein CAISPTDPNTGELFF.

The chain couples TRBV19 to TRBJ1-5, with a possible D match to TRBD1 (5 bases). This CDR3 comprises 15 residues. CDR1 and CDR2 from the germline V gene are LNHDA and SQIVND (reference sequence). Trimming left V 3 bases short and J 2 bases short, with 11 bases between. DNA for the CDR3: TGTGCCAGTAGTATGGGGCAGACCGGCAATCAGCCCCAGCATTTT. It yields the protein CASSMGQTGNQPQHF.

V gene TRBV9 combines with J gene TRBJ2-2; TRBD1 agrees at 10 bases. The length of the CDR3 is 16 residues. V lost 3 bases and J lost 3; bases outside the gene matches: 5. From germline, CDR1 is SGDLS and CDR2 YYNGEE. The DNA of the CDR3 is TGTGCCAGCAGCGCCCGGGGACAGGGGTACACCGGGGAGCTGTTTTTT. Residues: CASSARGQGYTGELFF.

The rearrangement joins TRBV6-2 or TRBV6-3 to TRBJ2-1; 9 nucleotides agree with TRBD2. Germline assignment: CDR1 MNHEY and CDR2 SVGEGT. The junction had 3 bases not matched to a gene; V was cut back by 6 bases and J by 0 bases. This CDR3 comprises 15 residues. As DNA, the CDR3 is TGTGCCAGCAGCTCGGGACTAGCCTCCTACAATGAGCAGTTCTTC. Protein sequence: CASSSGLASYNEQFF.

V and J are TRBV28 and TRBJ2-7, with 7 positions matching TRBD2. With V trimmed by 3 bases and J by 4 bases, 15 bases remained unmatched. Germline CDR1 and CDR2: MDHEN and SYDVKM. CDR3 size: 17 residues. The CDR3 here is CASSFDRRQAGRYEQYF. CDR3 sequence (DNA): TGTGCCAGCAGTTTTGATCGCCGGCAAGCGGGAAGATACGAGCAGTACTTC. Full variable domain (rest looked up from reference TRBV28 and TRBJ2-7): DVKVTQSSRYLVKRTGEKVFLECVQDMDHENMFWYRQDPGLGLRLIYFSYDVKMKEKGDIPEGYSVSREKKERFSLILESASTNQTSMYLCASSFDRRQAGRYEQYFGPGTRLTVT.

V gene TRBV2 combines with J gene TRBJ1-1, with D uncertain. CDR3 size: 13 residues. The germline CDR1 and CDR2 sequences are SNHLY and FYNNEI. Between the trimmed V and J ends, which lost 6 bases and 5 bases, there was a span of 13 bases. CDR3 sequence reads: CASSPGEMTEAFF. The CDR3, as DNA: TGTGCCAGCAGCCCGGGTGAAATGACTGAAGCTTTCTTT.